The 28 T cell receptor beta chains listed next were all sequenced from one sample in a study of cytomegalovirus exposure and HLA in healthy donors. The repertoire was sequenced with immunoSEQ multiplex PCR; TCRdb's copy has only in-frame clones and lacks some. Of fewer than 200,000 clones in the sample, 85% were seen once. Sequencing was carried out using PBMCs. These receptors were obtained from a man aged 18 to 30 in good health and CMV-seropositive.

This chain connects TRBV27 to TRBJ1-5, with no clear D. CDR3 size: 14 residues. Trimming left V 3 bases short and J 7 bases short, with 13 bases between. Germline values: CDR1 MNHEY, CDR2 SMNVEV (reference sequence). Here the CDR3 DNA reads TGTGCCAGCAGTTTTACGAGGGAGAGGCAGCCCCAGCATTTT. Amino acids: CASSFTRERQPQHF.

The rearrangement uses TRBV5-4 and TRBJ1-4; the D gene is possibly TRBD1 (5 bases). Trimming stripped 0 bases from V and 2 bases from J, with 8 bases between. The CDR3 has 15 amino acids. Germline lookup yields CDR1 SGHNT and CDR2 YYREEE (reference sequence). The CDR3 DNA sequence: TGTGCCAGCAGCTTGGCGGGGGGGACTAATGAAAAACTGTTTTTT. Encoded protein: CASSLAGGTNEKLFF. Filled out from reference TRBV5-4 and TRBJ1-4, the complete variable domain reads ETGVTQSPTHLIKTRGQQVTLRCSSQSGHNTVSWYQQALGQGPQFIFQYYREEENGRGNFPPRFSGLQFPNYSSELNVNALELDDSALYLCASSLAGGTNEKLFFGSGTQLSVL.

This clone occurred once. The chain uses TRBV7-9 and TRBJ2-7; D unclear. The germline gives CDR1 SEHNR, CDR2 FQNEAQ (reference sequence). The CDR3 length is 13 residues. V gave up 2 bases and J gave up 5 bases, with 10 bases separating them. In DNA, the CDR3 is TGTGCCAGCAGCTTAACTATCGCGCACGAGCAGTACTTC. Residues: CASSLTIAHEQYF.

The chain joins TRBV7-9 to TRBJ2-7; unclear D gene. The V gene's germline CDR1 is SEHNR and CDR2 FQNEAQ (reference sequence). Trimming took off 1 base at V and 0 bases at J, with 4 bases between the two ends. CDR3 size: 13 residues. CDR3 sequence reads: CASSLDGSYEQYF. The CDR3 DNA sequence: TGTGCCAGCAGCTTAGACGGCTCCTACGAGCAGTACTTC.

The J gene is TRBJ2-5, the V gene TRBV21-1; the table calls TRBD1, which could not be checked here. TRBV21-1 is a pseudogene locus. The CDR3 sequence is 16 residues long. The DNA of the CDR3 is TGTGCCAGCAGCAGCTCCCGAGGGACAGGTGAAGAGACCCAGTACTTC. Amino acid sequence: CASSSSRGTGEETQYF.

CDR3 DNA sequence: TGTGCCAGCAGCCAAGATATCCCGACAGGGGCTGGAGACATTCAGTACTTC. It codes for CASSQDIPTGAGDIQYF. The rearrangement joins TRBV4-2 to TRBJ2-4; 8 bases are shared with TRBD1. Germline V gene sequence: CDR1 LGHNA, CDR2 YNFKEQ. After removal of 0 bases from V and 8 bases from J, the junction contained 12 bases not matched to a gene. The CDR3 extends over 17 amino acids.

The chain carries TRBV5-4 and TRBJ2-3; 10 bases match TRBD1. Trimming removed 4 bases from V and 3 bases from J; junction bases left unmatched: 5. CDR1 is SGHNT, CDR2 YYREEE, per germline (reference sequence). The CDR3 contains 15 residues. The CDR3 region has the DNA TGTGCCAGCAGCGTACGACAGGGGGCGACAGATACGCAGTATTTT. Its protein product is CASSVRQGATDTQYF.

J is TRBJ2-5 and V is TRBV5-1, with TRBD1 identical over 10 bases. The V segment lost 4 bases and the J segment 4 bases; nucleotides outside the gene matches: 4. Per the germline V gene, CDR1 is SGHRS and CDR2 is YFSETQ. The CDR3 is 14 amino acids. CDR3 in amino acids: CASSRGQGRETQYF. CDR3 nucleotide sequence: TGCGCCAGCAGCCGGGGACAGGGGCGAGAGACCCAGTACTTC.

This chain links TRBV28 with TRBJ1-1; D uncertain. Between the trimmed V and J ends, which lost 6 bases and 4 bases, there was a span of 9 bases. Germline CDR1 MDHEN, CDR2 SYDVKM. The CDR3 is 12 residues long. CDR3 nucleotide sequence: TGTGCCAGCAGGAGAAGGAGCACTGAAGCTTTCTTT. Translation: CASRRRSTEAFF.

This chain links TRBV28 with TRBJ1-2; D gene ambiguous. Germline CDR1 MDHEN, CDR2 SYDVKM. This CDR3 is 11 amino acids long. Trimming removed 4 bases from V and 7 bases from J, with 7 bases in between. The CDR3 DNA sequence: TGTGCCAGCAGTTCATCGCGTGGCTACACCTTC. As protein: CASSSSRGYTF.

The chain has TRBV2 and TRBJ1-6; no definite D call. V was shortened by 6 bases and J by 0 bases, with 9 bases between the two germline ends. Germline assignment: CDR1 SNHLY and CDR2 FYNNEI. The CDR3 totals 15 residues. The CDR3 region has the DNA TGTGCCAGCAGCGCACAGAGCTCCTATAATTCACCCCTCCACTTT. Its protein product is CASSAQSSYNSPLHF.

J is TRBJ2-5 and V is TRBV4-1; no firm D call. CDR1 is MGHRA and CDR2 is YSYEKL in the germline V gene. The CDR3 has 13 residues. The ends were cut back, 2 bases at V and 2 bases at J, with 6 bases in the middle. CDR3 DNA: TGCGCCAGCAGCCAACTTACTCAAGAGACCCAGTACTTC. It codes for CASSQLTQETQYF.

The chain is built from TRBV7-2 and TRBJ2-2, with D maybe TRBD1 (5 bases). Germline CDR1 SGHTA, CDR2 FQGNSA. The V and J ends lost 0 bases and 7 bases respectively, with 12 bases between them. The CDR3 consists of 15 residues. The CDR3 nucleotides are TGTGCCAGCAGCTTAGCCCAGGGATATGGCGGGGAGCTGTTTTTT. This sequence encodes CASSLAQGYGGELFF. The whole variable domain, filled in from reference TRBV7-2 and TRBJ2-2, reads GAGVSQSPSNKVTEKGKDVELRCDPISGHTALYWYRQSLGQGLEFLIYFQGNSAPDKSGLPSDRFSAERTGGSVSTLTIQRTQQEDSAVYLCASSLAQGYGGELFFGEGSRLTVL.

In its sample, this clone was seen a few times. The V call is TRBV11-2, the J call TRBJ2-7, with 12 bases that match TRBD2. The CDR3 extends over 15 amino acids. Losses at the gene ends were 4 bases for V and 5 bases for J; bases not matched to a gene: 6. Germline lookup yields CDR1 SGHAT and CDR2 FQNNGV. The CDR3 DNA reads TGTGCCAGCAGCTCGACCGGGACTAGCGGGCACGAGCAGTACTTC. This codes for CASSSTGTSGHEQYF. Combining the CDR3 with reference TRBV11-2 and TRBJ2-7 gives the whole variable domain EAGVAQSPRYKIIEKRQSVAFWCNPISGHATLYWYQQILGQGPKLLIQFQNNGVVDDSQLPKDRFSAERLKGVDSTLKIQPAKLEDSAVYLCASSSTGTSGHEQYFGPGTRLTVT.

This clone appeared once. The V and J genes are TRBV12-5 and TRBJ1-2, with 7 positions matching TRBD1. The length of the CDR3 is 13 residues. The V segment lost 10 bases and the J segment 5 bases; nucleotides outside the gene matches: 10. Germline-derived CDR1 and CDR2 are LGHNT and FRNRAP. DNA for the CDR3: TGTGCTATTAGACAGGGAGGTTTATATGGCTACACCTTC. Translating it yields CAIRQGGLYGYTF.

This clone was observed once. The chain uses TRBV19 and TRBJ2-7, with D hard to call. The CDR3 extends over 12 amino acids. From germline, CDR1 is LNHDA and CDR2 SQIVND (reference sequence). Trimming left V 4 bases short and J 3 bases short, with 7 bases between. CDR3 sequence reads: CASSKGDYEQYF. The CDR3 DNA reads TGTGCCAGTAGTAAAGGAGACTACGAGCAGTACTTC.

This clone was detected a few times. V and J are TRBV29-1 and TRBJ1-2; 9 nucleotides agree with TRBD1. This CDR3 is 12 amino acids long. With 5 bases clipped from V and 8 bases from J, the junction kept 6 bases outside the gene matches. Germline CDR1 is SQVTM and CDR2 is ANQGSEA. DNA for the CDR3: TGCAGCGTTCGAAGTACAGGGGGCGGCTACACCTTC. Its protein product is CSVRSTGGGYTF.

This sequence joins TRBV4-2 and TRBJ2-2; TRBD2 aligns across 9 bases. CDR3 size: 20 residues. V lost 0 bases and J lost 2; bases outside the gene matches: 13. In germline, CDR1 is LGHNA, CDR2 YNFKEQ. CDR3 loop: CASSQDLPGLAGENTGELFF. DNA for the CDR3: TGTGCCAGCAGCCAAGATCTCCCGGGGTTAGCGGGGGAAAACACCGGGGAGCTGTTTTTT.

The chain is built from TRBV19 and TRBJ1-6; D possibly corresponds to TRBD1 (5 bases). Trimming took off 3 bases at V and 6 bases at J, with 9 bases between the two ends. Germline V gives CDR1 LNHDA, CDR2 SQIVND (reference sequence). The CDR3 spans 14 residues. CDR3 sequence reads: CASSMGGRNSPLHF. DNA of the CDR3: TGTGCCAGTAGTATGGGGGGACGTAATTCACCCCTCCACTTT.

This clone has more than one count but fewer than ten. This chain joins TRBV7-8 and TRBJ2-7; 12 bases align to TRBD2. V dropped 6 bases and J dropped 3; count of bases not matched to a gene: 9. This CDR3 spans 16 amino acids. Germline CDR1 SGHVS, CDR2 FQNEAQ. This CDR3 is CASRPILAGGGYEQYF. The CDR3 region has the DNA TGTGCCAGCAGGCCTATACTAGCGGGGGGAGGCTACGAGCAGTACTTC.

The chain uses TRBV2 and TRBJ2-5; D remains ambiguous. Germline V CDR1 and CDR2: SNHLY, FYNNEI. CDR3 length: 13 residues. V was shortened by 2 bases and J by 3 bases, with 7 bases between the two germline ends. This CDR3 reads CASSELPKETQYF. The CDR3 DNA reads TGTGCCAGCAGTGAATTGCCTAAAGAGACCCAGTACTTC.

This clone showed up just once. CDR3 region: CASRKPGLAADYEQYF. In DNA form, the CDR3 reads TGTGCCAGCAGGAAACCGGGACTAGCGGCCGACTACGAGCAGTACTTC. The chain is built from TRBV28 and TRBJ2-7; 11 nucleotides agree with TRBD2. The length of the CDR3 is 16 residues. Germline V lookup: CDR1 MDHEN, CDR2 SYDVKM. With V trimmed by 6 bases and J by 3 bases, 10 bases remained unmatched.

The chain employs TRBV28 and TRBJ2-7; D might be TRBD1 (5 bases). CDR3 length equals 15 residues. Germline values: CDR1 MDHEN, CDR2 SYDVKM. V dropped 3 bases and J dropped 3 bases, with 15 bases sitting between them. Here the CDR3 DNA reads TGTGCCAGCAGTTTTTTATTAGGGGCAGACTACGAGCAGTACTTC. It encodes CASSFLLGADYEQYF. The whole variable domain, remainder taken from reference TRBV28 and TRBJ2-7, is DVKVTQSSRYLVKRTGEKVFLECVQDMDHENMFWYRQDPGLGLRLIYFSYDVKMKEKGDIPEGYSVSREKKERFSLILESASTNQTSMYLCASSFLLGADYEQYFGPGTRLTVT.

V is TRBV4-1 and J is TRBJ2-5; possibly TRBD2 for D (5 bases). Germline CDR1 reads MGHRA; CDR2 reads YSYEKL. The CDR3 is 14 residues long. Between the trimmed V and J ends, which lost 2 bases and 4 bases, there was a span of 11 bases. The CDR3 protein is CASSQLSAGETQYF. For the CDR3, the DNA is TGCGCCAGCAGCCAACTCTCCGCGGGAGAGACCCAGTACTTC.

This clone was recorded only once. CDR3 residues: CASSLRRGHDEKLFF. The CDR3, as DNA: TGTGCCAGCAGCTTAAGGAGGGGGCATGATGAAAAACTGTTTTTT. V is TRBV11-3 and J is TRBJ1-4; the match to TRBD1 covers 7 bases. Germline CDR1 reads SGHNT; CDR2 reads YENEEA. The CDR3 loop spans 15 amino acids. The trim removed 2 bases at V and 6 bases at J, leaving 6 bases unmatched.

The chain couples TRBV4-1 to TRBJ1-1; TRBD1 is a possible D gene (6 bases). The CDR3 runs 16 residues. Trimming stripped 2 bases from V and 1 base from J, with 14 bases between. The germline CDR1 and CDR2 sequences are MGHRA and YSYEKL. In nucleotides, the CDR3 is TGCGCCAGCAGCCAACAACAGGGCGGTGGGAACACTGAAGCTTTCTTT. Protein sequence: CASSQQQGGGNTEAFF.

V usage is TRBV7-8 and J usage is TRBJ1-1; perhaps TRBD1 as D (6 bases). The germline V and J ends were trimmed by 4 bases and 10 bases, with 16 bases remaining between them. The CDR3 spans 13 residues. Germline values: CDR1 SGHVS, CDR2 FQNEAQ. The CDR3 reads CASSSTGRRGAFF. CDR3 coding DNA: TGTGCCAGCAGCTCAACAGGGCGCAGGGGAGCTTTCTTT.

This chain uses TRBV4-1 with TRBJ1-2; D not resolved. This CDR3 is built from 12 residues. V lost 7 bases, J lost 1 base, and 7 bases lay in between. CDR1 is MGHRA and CDR2 is YSYEKL in the germline V gene. The CDR3 is CASTGNNYGYTF. The CDR3 DNA sequence: TGCGCCAGCACGGGAAATAACTATGGCTACACCTTC.